This T cell receptor beta chain was obtained from a study of control samples from healthy donors and cancer patients. The method was immunoSEQ multiplex PCR; TCRdb's version includes in-frame clones alone and lacks a portion of them. The data hold about 94,000 clones, with about nine tenths observed a single time. The sample was blood. The receptor was isolated from a woman aged 18 to 35 in good health.

The CDR3, as DNA: TGTGCCAGCACTCCAGCCACCTACAATGAGCAGTTCTTC. It encodes CASTPATYNEQFF. The chain couples TRBV9 to TRBJ2-1; D unclear. The CDR3 contains 13 residues. V was clipped by 6 bases and J by 2 bases, with 9 bases between them. Germline CDR1 and CDR2: SGDLS and YYNGEE.